This T cell receptor (beta chain) was retrieved from a study of blood T cell repertoires in COVID-19. Study background: Spain, Italy and the United States supplied samples that represented acute and convalescent COVID-19. The cDNA or gDNA used as material had been derived from T cells, B-cell-depleted T cells, or PBMCs.

Authors' analysis steps: Amplified reference gene primers provided the basis for estimating nucleated cell counts. Using immunoSEQ multiplex PCR, the repertoire was profiled, and TCRdb retains in-frame clones only, with some absent. Clone size and V and J calls were adopted from that table, with D and trimming inferred from the DNA. The table lists around 420,000 clones, over 75% of them singletons. In terms of age and location, participants ranged from roughly 18 to 89 years and lived in about two dozen US areas. This CDR3 has 18 residues. This clonotype was sampled from a woman aged 40 to 50 with acute COVID-19. This chain uses TRBV21-1 with TRBJ1-6; the DNA was not compared with TRBD1, the D call given in the table. TRBV21-1 is an annotated pseudogene. Specimen: PBMCs or T cells enriched from blood (not recorded which). DNA of the CDR3: TGTGCCAGCAGCAAAATGAGAGGACAACACTCCTATAATTCACCCCTCCACTTT. It translates to CASSKMRGQHSYNSPLHF.